The next 23 T cell receptor beta chains were all read from a single sample in a study of shared clonotypes between healthy human individuals (dated by TCRdb to the early 2020s). Library generation was performed with the immunoSEQ multiplex PCR assay. This is the immuneACCESS table as TCRdb keeps it, with only in-frame sequences that have V and J called. A part of the clones is gone; compared with another copy, unresolved V genes explain less than half, and the rest is unexplained. For this sample there are hundreds of thousands of clones; almost 97% appear just once. The top ten hold around 0.057% of the sample. Sequencing was performed on naive CD4+ T cells sorted from blood. Taken with the paper, the label for cell subset or site translates to: CD45RA+ positively selected. The receptor set was obtained from a woman aged 25 to 39 in good health.

The rearrangement links TRBV7-7 to TRBJ2-2, with D possibly TRBD1 on 5 matching bases. V was clipped by 0 bases and J by 6 bases, with 11 bases between them. This CDR3 is 15 amino acids long. The germline V gene encodes CDR1 SSHAT and CDR2 FNYEAQ (reference sequence). The DNA of the CDR3 is TGTGCCAGCAGCTTAGCGGCAGGGCAAGCCGGGGAGCTGTTTTTT. Protein sequence: CASSLAAGQAGELFF. Combining the CDR3 with reference TRBV7-7 and TRBJ2-2 gives the whole variable domain GAGVSQSPRYKVTKRGQDVTLRCDPISSHATLYWYQQALGQGPEFLTYFNYEAQPDKSGLPSDRFSAERPEGSISTLTIQRTEQRDSAMYRCASSLAAGQAGELFFGEGSRLTVL.

This clone was seen only once. This chain connects TRBV27 to TRBJ2-5; 8 bases align to TRBD2. The J call may be wrong; the DNA end is better matched by TRBJ2-7. Germline V gene data show CDR1 as MNHEY and CDR2 as SMNVEV (reference sequence). CDR3 length equals 13 residues. CDR3 residues: CAAGGGRIYEQYF. In DNA, the CDR3 is TGTGCCGCCGGAGGCGGGAGGATCTACGAGCAGTACTTC.

The chain recombines TRBV5-1 with TRBJ1-3; D is unresolved. Germline lookup yields CDR1 SGHRS and CDR2 YFSETQ. V lost 0 bases, J lost 0 bases, and 13 bases lay in between. The CDR3 contains 17 residues. The DNA for the CDR3 is TGCGCCAGCAGCTTGGCGGAGGGCGGCCACTCTGGAAACACCATATATTTT. Translating it yields CASSLAEGGHSGNTIYF.

The V and J genes are TRBV19 and TRBJ1-4, with D uncertain. The germline CDR1 and CDR2 sequences are LNHDA and SQIVND (reference sequence). Trimming stripped 5 bases from V and 8 bases from J, with 15 bases between. The CDR3 spans 14 residues. The CDR3 DNA reads as TGTGCCAGTAGTTCCCTTCTCGACTTGGAAAAACTGTTTTTT. Translation: CASSSLLDLEKLFF.

The chain combines TRBV6-1 with TRBJ2-4; TRBD2 agrees at 11 bases. Germline V gene lookup returns CDR1 MNHNS and CDR2 SASEGT. The V gene end was trimmed by 4 bases and the J gene end by 6 bases; junction bases not matched to a gene: 5. The CDR3 runs 15 residues. CDR3 nucleotides: TGTGCCAGCAGTGCGGGCACTAGCGGGAGAAACATTCAGTACTTC. Its translation is CASSAGTSGRNIQYF.

The rearrangement links TRBV28 to TRBJ1-1; unclear D gene. Germline V gives CDR1 MDHEN, CDR2 SYDVKM. V lost 4 bases and J lost 3, with 12 bases in between. The CDR3 loop spans 14 amino acids. DNA for the CDR3: TGTGCCAGCAGTTCCGCCCAGGCCGACACTGAAGCTTTCTTT. Translation gives CASSSAQADTEAFF. The whole variable domain, remainder taken from reference TRBV28 and TRBJ1-1, is DVKVTQSSRYLVKRTGEKVFLECVQDMDHENMFWYRQDPGLGLRLIYFSYDVKMKEKGDIPEGYSVSREKKERFSLILESASTNQTSMYLCASSSAQADTEAFFGQGTRLTVV.

This sequence joins TRBV27 and TRBJ1-6; TRBD1 agrees at 8 bases. The CDR3 has 14 amino acids. Trimming took 10 bases from V and 7 from J; bases not matched to a gene: 9. Germline-derived CDR1 and CDR2 are MNHEY and SMNVEV (reference sequence). CDR3: CATTRHRGNSPLHF. DNA for the CDR3: TGTGCCACCACGCGTCACAGGGGGAATTCACCCCTCCACTTT.

A note on this clone: The sample contains more than one DNA sequence encoding this CDR3. The chain has TRBV28 and TRBJ2-5; a possible D gene is TRBD2 (5 bases). The CDR3 sequence is 10 residues long. Trimming left V 11 bases short and J 4 bases short, with 8 bases between. Germline values: CDR1 MDHEN, CDR2 SYDVKM. CDR3 in amino acids: CASGGETQYF. As DNA, the CDR3 is TGTGCCTCCGGAGGAGAGACCCAGTACTTC.

This rearrangement joins TRBV30 to TRBJ1-3; D is perhaps TRBD1 (6 bases). Germline assignment: CDR1 GTSNPN and CDR2 SVGIG (reference sequence). The CDR3 is 14 amino acids. V lost 1 base to trimming and J lost 2 bases, with 9 bases between them. The CDR3 here is CAWSEGTTGNTIYF. Written as DNA, the CDR3 is TGTGCCTGGAGTGAAGGGACAACTGGAAACACCATATATTTT.

This chain joins TRBV6-5 and TRBJ2-5; D possibly corresponds to TRBD1 (6 bases). The CDR3 contains 14 residues. V was shortened by 6 bases and J by 5 bases, with 16 bases between the two germline ends. In germline, CDR1 is MNHEY, CDR2 SVGAGI. The CDR3 nucleotides read TGTGCCAGCAGGGATGTCAGGGGAACGGAGACCCAGTACTTC. Translated: CASRDVRGTETQYF.

This chain connects TRBV6-1 to TRBJ2-1; no clear D. There are 12 residues in the CDR3. The germline V and J ends were trimmed by 3 bases and 10 bases, with 10 bases remaining between them. The germline gives CDR1 MNHNS, CDR2 SASEGT. CDR3 residues: CASSEGFREQFF. In DNA form, the CDR3 reads TGTGCCAGCAGTGAGGGGTTTAGGGAGCAGTTCTTC.

The J gene is TRBJ1-2, the V gene TRBV6-5; 7 bases agree with TRBD1. From germline, CDR1 is MNHEY and CDR2 SVGAGI. The CDR3 is made up of 15 amino acids. Germline trimming cut 6 bases from V and 2 bases from J; bases unmatched to any gene: 9. CDR3 sequence: CASRSGTAQNYGYTF. In DNA form, the CDR3 reads TGTGCCAGCAGGAGTGGGACAGCCCAGAACTATGGCTACACCTTC.

This clone was observed a single time. The V and J genes are TRBV5-8 and TRBJ2-3, with D perhaps TRBD1 or TRBD2 (5 bases each). From germline, CDR1 is SGHTS and CDR2 YDEGEE. V lost 1 base to trimming and J lost 6 bases, with 6 bases between them. The CDR3 consists of 12 residues. The CDR3 nucleotides read TGTGCCAGCAGCTTGTGGGGGGATACGCAGTATTTT. Translation gives CASSLWGDTQYF.

The chain couples TRBV27 to TRBJ1-1; D might be TRBD1 (5 bases). V was cut by 4 bases and J by 0 bases, with 12 bases left in between. CDR3 size: 15 residues. Germline values: CDR1 MNHEY, CDR2 SMNVEV (reference sequence). CDR3 DNA sequence: TGTGCCAGCAGTTCGAGGACACCTATGAACACTGAAGCTTTCTTT. Its protein is CASSSRTPMNTEAFF.

This chain uses TRBV10-3 with TRBJ2-5; 7 positions agree with TRBD1. CDR3 length equals 13 residues. After removal of 6 bases from V and 2 bases from J, the junction contained 3 bases not matched to a gene. Per the germline V gene, CDR1 is ENHRY and CDR2 is SYGVKD. CDR3 sequence (DNA): TGTGCCATCAGCGGGACAGTTCAAGAGACCCAGTACTTC. Translated, it gives CAISGTVQETQYF.

V gene TRBV28 combines with J gene TRBJ2-1, with D perhaps matching TRBD1 (6 bases). V lost 4 bases and J lost 2, with 12 bases in between. Germline CDR1 and CDR2: MDHEN and SYDVKM. This CDR3 comprises 15 residues. The DNA for the CDR3 is TGTGCCAGCAGTTCGCACGGGACACCCTACAATGAGCAGTTCTTC. Amino acids: CASSSHGTPYNEQFF.

V is TRBV10-3 and J is TRBJ2-2, with 9 bases identical to TRBD1. Germline CDR1 and CDR2: ENHRY and SYGVKD. The J segment lost 4 bases and the V segment lost 5 bases, leaving 5 bases of the junction unmatched. CDR3 length equals 15 residues. The CDR3 nucleotides are TGTGCCATCAGTCCCGGGACAGGGTTCACCGGGGAGCTGTTTTTT. Protein product: CAISPGTGFTGELFF.

The CDR3 region has the DNA TGCGCCAGCAGCCAAGGCCGGCCAGCGGGTCTAGCCAAAAACATTCAGTACTTC. Translating it yields CASSQGRPAGLAKNIQYF. The genes are TRBV4-1 and TRBJ2-4, with D possibly matching TRBD2 (6 bases). CDR1 is MGHRA and CDR2 is YSYEKL in the germline V gene. Trimming removed 1 base at V and 0 bases at J, with 16 bases between. The CDR3 is 18 residues long.

V gene TRBV6-5 combines with J gene TRBJ2-5; TRBD2 matches 11 bases. The CDR3 is 13 residues long. Looked up from germline, CDR1 is MNHEY and CDR2 is SVGAGI. J gave up 5 bases and V 6 bases, and 2 bases lay outside the gene matches. The CDR3 region has the DNA TGTGCCAGCAGGTCTAGCGGGAGGGAGACCCAGTACTTC. Its translation is CASRSSGRETQYF.

The chain has TRBV5-1 and TRBJ2-7; 8 bases align to TRBD1. J gave up 2 bases and V 0 bases, and 7 bases lay outside the gene matches. Germline V lookup: CDR1 SGHRS, CDR2 YFSETQ. The CDR3 covers 16 residues. This CDR3 is CASSLDLTGETYEQYF. CDR3 sequence (DNA): TGCGCCAGCAGCTTGGATTTGACAGGGGAGACCTACGAGCAGTACTTC.

The CDR3 loop reads CASSFGSDLSYEQYF. As DNA, the CDR3 is TGTGCCAGCAGTTTTGGGTCAGACCTCTCCTACGAGCAGTACTTC. The rearrangement links TRBV28 to TRBJ2-7; D is uncertain. The CDR3 is 15 amino acids. CDR1 and CDR2 from the germline V gene are MDHEN and SYDVKM. Trimming took off 3 bases at V and 0 bases at J, with 12 bases between the two ends. Full variable domain (missing parts from reference TRBV28 and TRBJ2-7): DVKVTQSSRYLVKRTGEKVFLECVQDMDHENMFWYRQDPGLGLRLIYFSYDVKMKEKGDIPEGYSVSREKKERFSLILESASTNQTSMYLCASSFGSDLSYEQYFGPGTRLTVT.

The gene calls are TRBV6-5 and TRBJ2-7; TRBD2 aligns across 8 bases. Unmatched junction bases numbered 4, after V lost 5 bases and J lost 4 bases. CDR1 and CDR2 (germline): MNHEY, SVGAGI. There are 13 residues in the CDR3. The CDR3 DNA is TGTGCCAGCAGTCAGCGGGAGCGGTACGAGCAGTACTTC. Amino acids: CASSQRERYEQYF.

The chain carries TRBV6-6 and TRBJ1-6; D gene uncertain. Per germline, CDR1 MNHNY and CDR2 SVGAGI (reference sequence). The CDR3 totals 13 residues. Between the trimmed V and J ends, which lost 8 bases and 9 bases, there was a span of 14 bases. As DNA, the CDR3 is TGTGCCAGCTCCTCAGTAGGTTTTTCACCCCTCCACTTT. Its protein is CASSSVGFSPLHF.